Shown below are 4 T cell receptor beta chains from a single sample sequenced in a study of cytomegalovirus exposure and HLA in healthy donors. The PCR employed 60 Vbeta primers together with 13 Jbeta primers. The assay was immunoSEQ multiplex PCR, and TCRdb's table has in-frame clones only and misses some. The table shows about 55,000 clones, with roughly 82% occurring only once. Sequencing used PBMCs. These receptors were taken from a young man in good health and CMV-seronegative.

The chain is built from TRBV5-4 and TRBJ1-3; D might be TRBD1 (6 bases). In germline, CDR1 is SGHNT, CDR2 YYREEE (reference sequence). V was clipped by 0 bases and J by 0 bases, with 10 bases between them. The CDR3 loop spans 16 amino acids. CDR3 residues: CASSLDGQLSGNTIYF. CDR3 nucleotide sequence: TGTGCCAGCAGCTTGGACGGACAGCTCTCTGGAAACACCATATATTTT.

This clone was detected only once. The rearrangement uses TRBV6-5 and TRBJ2-7, with 8 bases that match TRBD1. The germline V gene has CDR1 MNHEY and CDR2 SVGAGI. V dropped 2 bases and J dropped 3; count of bases not matched to a gene: 6. CDR3 length equals 15 residues. The CDR3 DNA reads TGTGCCAGCAGTTACCAAGGACAGGGCTTCTACGAGCAGTACTTC. This translates into CASSYQGQGFYEQYF.

This chain connects TRBV7-6 to TRBJ1-2; TRBD1 aligns across 9 bases. Germline V gene sequence: CDR1 SGHVS, CDR2 FNYEAQ. Trimming took 5 bases from V and 8 from J; bases not matched to a gene: 12. The CDR3 is made up of 15 amino acids. The CDR3 DNA reads TGTGCCAGCAGCCTAAGTCCCGGGACAGGGTTCGGCTACACCTTC. As protein: CASSLSPGTGFGYTF.

This clone has a handful of counts. The rearrangement uses TRBV5-6 and TRBJ2-1, with TRBD1 identical over 7 bases. CDR3 length: 14 residues. In germline, CDR1 is SGHDT, CDR2 YYEEEE. With 1 base clipped from V and 7 bases from J, the junction kept 5 bases outside the gene matches. CDR3: CASSLRQGVNEQFF. CDR3 sequence (DNA): TGTGCCAGCAGCTTGAGGCAGGGGGTTAATGAGCAGTTCTTC.